This is a list of T cell receptor beta chains from one sample in a study of Ad26.COV2.S vaccination and SARS-CoV-2 variants. Sequencing was performed with immunoSEQ multiplex PCR; in TCRdb, only in-frame clones are kept and a portion is missing. The sample yields roughly 500,000 clones, 70% to 90% seen once. Sequences were derived from peripheral blood, sampled in a trial of Ad26.COV2.S vaccine versus placebo. The receptor source for this set is a person aged 18-60 years who received the Ad26.COV2.S COVID-19 vaccine or a placebo. Both conserved end residues are part of each CDR3. Fields, in order: CDR3 length, V gene, J gene, clone size, D gene, CDR3 protein, CDR3 DNA. A D gene is named only where the DNA matches it firmly. For some rows the clone size is stated as once, few or many, or as a class when expanded; others skip it.

CDR3 length: 13
V gene: TRBV7-3
J gene: TRBJ2-3
clone size: .
D gene: .
CDR3 protein: CASSVNSRNTQYF
CDR3 DNA: TGTGCCAGCAGCGTGAATTCTAGGAATACGCAGTATTTT

CDR3 length: 14
V gene: TRBV28
J gene: TRBJ1-2
clone size: .
D gene: .
CDR3 protein: CASSLWGTGYGYTF
CDR3 DNA: TGTGCCAGCAGTTTATGGGGGACGGGCTATGGCTACACCTTC

CDR3 length: 17
V gene: TRBV19
J gene: TRBJ1-3
clone size: .
D gene: .
CDR3 protein: CASSANRGPSSGNTIYF
CDR3 DNA: TGTGCCAGTAGTGCAAACCGGGGCCCTAGCTCTGGAAACACCATATATTTT

CDR3 length: 12
V gene: TRBV7-9
J gene: TRBJ1-5
clone size: medium-sized
D gene: .
CDR3 protein: CASSWDDQPQHF
CDR3 DNA: TGTGCCAGCAGTTGGGATGATCAGCCCCAGCATTTT

CDR3 length: 15
V gene: TRBV11-3
J gene: TRBJ1-4
clone size: .
D gene: .
CDR3 protein: CASSVGVGPNEKLFF
CDR3 DNA: TGTGCCAGCAGCGTCGGGGTTGGACCTAATGAAAAACTGTTTTTT

CDR3 length: 16
V gene: TRBV9
J gene: TRBJ2-7
clone size: .
D gene: .
CDR3 protein: CASSVDPTGERYEQYF
CDR3 DNA: TGTGCCAGCAGCGTAGACCCGACAGGAGAGAGGTACGAGCAGTACTTC

CDR3 length: 13
V gene: TRBV6-2/TRBV6-3
J gene: TRBJ1-6
clone size: .
D gene: TRBD1
CDR3 protein: CASSYSGQPSLHF
CDR3 DNA: TGTGCCAGCAGTTACTCGGGACAGCCGTCTCTCCACTTT

CDR3 length: 16
V gene: TRBV7-2
J gene: TRBJ2-1
clone size: .
D gene: TRBD2
CDR3 protein: CASSLAVGGVVNEQFF
CDR3 DNA: TGTGCCAGCAGCTTAGCGGTGGGGGGGGTTGTGAATGAGCAGTTCTTC

CDR3 length: 11
V gene: TRBV6-6
J gene: TRBJ2-7
clone size: .
D gene: .
CDR3 protein: CASSYVQEQYF
CDR3 DNA: TGTGCCAGCAGCTACGTCCAAGAGCAGTACTTC

CDR3 length: 13
V gene: TRBV11-3
J gene: TRBJ2-3
clone size: .
D gene: .
CDR3 protein: CASSRSSTDTQYF
CDR3 DNA: TGTGCCAGCAGCCGGTCCAGCACAGATACGCAGTATTTT

CDR3 length: 15
V gene: TRBV5-8
J gene: TRBJ2-4
clone size: .
D gene: .
CDR3 protein: CASSLGWERLNIQYF
CDR3 DNA: TGTGCCAGCAGCTTGGGGTGGGAGAGATTAAACATTCAGTACTTC

CDR3 length: 14
V gene: TRBV28
J gene: TRBJ1-2
clone size: .
D gene: TRBD1
CDR3 protein: CASTLPGTGFVYTF
CDR3 DNA: TGTGCCAGCACCCTTCCCGGGACAGGGTTCGTCTACACCTTC

CDR3 length: 14
V gene: TRBV30
J gene: TRBJ1-5
clone size: many
D gene: .
CDR3 protein: CAWSGPLSNQPQHF
CDR3 DNA: TGTGCCTGGAGTGGGCCGCTGAGCAATCAGCCCCAGCATTTT

CDR3 length: 14
V gene: TRBV4-3
J gene: TRBJ2-3
clone size: .
D gene: TRBD1
CDR3 protein: CASSSGTGTDTQYF
CDR3 DNA: TGCGCCAGCAGCTCCGGGACAGGGACAGATACGCAGTATTTT

CDR3 length: 15
V gene: TRBV6-5
J gene: TRBJ2-3
clone size: few
D gene: .
CDR3 protein: CASSYSAGGRGTQYF
CDR3 DNA: TGTGCCAGCAGTTACTCGGCAGGGGGGAGAGGTACGCAGTATTTT

CDR3 length: 12
V gene: TRBV28
J gene: TRBJ1-2
clone size: .
D gene: .
CDR3 protein: CASSLIGSGYTF
CDR3 DNA: TGTGCCAGCAGTTTAATTGGTTCGGGCTACACCTTC

CDR3 length: 15
V gene: TRBV6-5
J gene: TRBJ1-5
clone size: .
D gene: TRBD1
CDR3 protein: CASSVGQPKDGSQHF
CDR3 DNA: TGTGCCAGCAGCGTGGGACAGCCTAAAGACGGGTCCCAGCATTTT

CDR3 length: 14
V gene: TRBV19
J gene: TRBJ1-2
clone size: many
D gene: .
CDR3 protein: CASSTWTANYGYTF
CDR3 DNA: TGTGCCAGTAGTACATGGACAGCTAACTATGGCTACACCTTC

CDR3 length: 16
V gene: TRBV4-1
J gene: TRBJ2-1
clone size: .
D gene: TRBD2
CDR3 protein: CASSQELAGGPGEQFF
CDR3 DNA: TGCGCCAGCAGCCAAGAATTGGCGGGAGGGCCCGGTGAGCAGTTCTTC

CDR3 length: 15
V gene: TRBV19
J gene: TRBJ1-1
clone size: .
D gene: .
CDR3 protein: CASTKVGAGTTEAFF
CDR3 DNA: TGTGCCAGTACCAAAGTAGGGGCCGGGACCACTGAAGCTTTCTTT

CDR3 length: 16
V gene: TRBV6-6
J gene: TRBJ2-1
clone size: few
D gene: .
CDR3 protein: CASRAPLVEVYNEQFF
CDR3 DNA: TGTGCCAGCAGAGCCCCCTTAGTCGAGGTCTACAATGAGCAGTTCTTC

CDR3 length: 14
V gene: TRBV27
J gene: TRBJ1-2
clone size: .
D gene: .
CDR3 protein: CASSFGQPNYGYTF
CDR3 DNA: TGTGCCAGCAGTTTCGGACAGCCTAACTATGGCTACACCTTC

CDR3 length: 12
V gene: TRBV28
J gene: TRBJ2-7
clone size: .
D gene: .
CDR3 protein: CASTTGSYEQYF
CDR3 DNA: TGTGCCAGCACCACGGGTTCCTACGAGCAGTACTTC

CDR3 length: 13
V gene: TRBV6-6
J gene: TRBJ2-1
clone size: .
D gene: .
CDR3 protein: CASGVRVLNEQFF
CDR3 DNA: TGTGCCAGCGGGGTCCGCGTCCTTAATGAGCAGTTCTTC

CDR3 length: 15
V gene: TRBV5-1
J gene: TRBJ1-2
clone size: .
D gene: .
CDR3 protein: CASSLEWGLLGGYTF
CDR3 DNA: TGCGCCAGCAGCTTGGAATGGGGGCTTCTGGGTGGCTACACCTTC

CDR3 length: 14
V gene: TRBV4-3
J gene: TRBJ1-2
clone size: .
D gene: .
CDR3 protein: CASSQDGILGGYTF
CDR3 DNA: TGCGCCAGCAGCCAAGATGGAATTTTGGGTGGCTACACCTTC

CDR3 length: 12
V gene: TRBV12-3/TRBV12-4
J gene: TRBJ1-2
clone size: .
D gene: .
CDR3 protein: CASSLVSYGYTF
CDR3 DNA: TGTGCCAGCAGTTTAGTCAGTTATGGCTACACCTTC